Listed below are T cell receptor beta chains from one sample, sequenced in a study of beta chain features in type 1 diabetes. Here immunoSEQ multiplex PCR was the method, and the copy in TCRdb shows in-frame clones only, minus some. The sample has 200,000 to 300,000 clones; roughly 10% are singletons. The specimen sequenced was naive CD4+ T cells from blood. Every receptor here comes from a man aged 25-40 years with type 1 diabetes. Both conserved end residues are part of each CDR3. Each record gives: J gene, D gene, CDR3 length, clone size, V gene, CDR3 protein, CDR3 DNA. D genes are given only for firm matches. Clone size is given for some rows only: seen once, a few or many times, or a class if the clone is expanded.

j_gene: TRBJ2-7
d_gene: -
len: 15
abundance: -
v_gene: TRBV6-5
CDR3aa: CASSYSGIVGNEQYF
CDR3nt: TGTGCCAGCAGTTACTCTGGAATAGTGGGCAACGAGCAGTACTTC

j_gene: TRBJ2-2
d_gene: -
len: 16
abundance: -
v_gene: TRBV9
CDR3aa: CASSVGWGTPTGELFF
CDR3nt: TGTGCCAGCAGCGTAGGGTGGGGGACTCCCACCGGGGAGCTGTTTTTT

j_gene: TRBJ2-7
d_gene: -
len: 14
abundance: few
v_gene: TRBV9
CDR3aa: CASSVDGSSYEQYF
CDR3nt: TGTGCCAGCAGCGTAGACGGGAGCTCCTACGAGCAGTACTTC

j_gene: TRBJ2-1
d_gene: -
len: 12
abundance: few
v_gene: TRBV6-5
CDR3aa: CATLRSGNEQFF
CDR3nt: TGTGCCACCTTACGGTCCGGCAATGAGCAGTTCTTC

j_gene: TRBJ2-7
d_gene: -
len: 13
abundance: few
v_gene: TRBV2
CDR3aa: CASSGLSSYEQYF
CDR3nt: TGTGCCAGCAGTGGATTGAGCTCCTACGAGCAGTACTTC

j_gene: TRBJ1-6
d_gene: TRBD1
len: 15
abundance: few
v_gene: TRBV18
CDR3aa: CASSPGTGGNSPLHF
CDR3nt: TGTGCCAGCTCACCAGGGACAGGGGGAAATTCACCCCTCCACTTT

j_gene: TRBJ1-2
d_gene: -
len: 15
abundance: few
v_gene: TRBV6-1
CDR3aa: CASSGLGQPNYGYTF
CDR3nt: TGTGCCAGCAGTGGACTCGGACAGCCGAACTATGGCTACACCTTC

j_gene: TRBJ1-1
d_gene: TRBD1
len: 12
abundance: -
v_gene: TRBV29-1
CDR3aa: CSVGQGGTEAFF
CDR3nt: TGCAGCGTTGGACAGGGGGGGACTGAAGCTTTCTTT

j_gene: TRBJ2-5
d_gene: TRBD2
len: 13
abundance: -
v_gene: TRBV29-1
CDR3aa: CSVVGGNQETQYF
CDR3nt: TGCAGCGTTGTCGGGGGGAACCAAGAGACCCAGTACTTC

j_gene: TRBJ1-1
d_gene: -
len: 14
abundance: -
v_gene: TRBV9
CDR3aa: CASSIDRRNTEAFF
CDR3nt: TGTGCCAGCAGCATCGACAGGAGGAACACTGAAGCTTTCTTT

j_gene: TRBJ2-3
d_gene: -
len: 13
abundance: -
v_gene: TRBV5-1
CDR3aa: CASSRTVTDTQYF
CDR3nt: TGCGCCAGCAGCCGGACTGTCACAGATACGCAGTATTTT

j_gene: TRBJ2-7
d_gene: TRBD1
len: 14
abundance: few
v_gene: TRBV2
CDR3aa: CASSPRTGVYEQYF
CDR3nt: TGTGCCAGCAGTCCCCGGACAGGGGTCTACGAGCAGTACTTC

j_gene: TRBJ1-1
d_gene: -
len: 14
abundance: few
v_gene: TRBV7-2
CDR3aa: CASSPGTRGTEAFF
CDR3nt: TGTGCCAGCAGCCCCGGGACTCGGGGGACTGAAGCTTTCTTT

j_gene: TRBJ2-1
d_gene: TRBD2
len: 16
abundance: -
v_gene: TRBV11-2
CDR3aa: CASSPRLAGSYNEQFF
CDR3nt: TGTGCCAGCAGCCCCCGACTAGCGGGGTCCTACAATGAGCAGTTCTTC

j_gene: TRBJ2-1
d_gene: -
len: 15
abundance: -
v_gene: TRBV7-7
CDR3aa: CASSLGTFSYNEQFF
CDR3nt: TGTGCTAGCAGCCTTGGGACTTTCTCCTACAATGAGCAGTTCTTC

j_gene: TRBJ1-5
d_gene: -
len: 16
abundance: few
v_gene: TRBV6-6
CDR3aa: CASSSHTGSGNQPQHF
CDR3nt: TGTGCCAGCAGTTCTCACACAGGGTCGGGCAATCAGCCCCAGCATTTT

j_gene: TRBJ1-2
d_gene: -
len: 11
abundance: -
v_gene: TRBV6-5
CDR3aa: CASSAAGGYTF
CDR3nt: TGTGCCAGCAGTGCCGCGGGGGGCTACACCTTC

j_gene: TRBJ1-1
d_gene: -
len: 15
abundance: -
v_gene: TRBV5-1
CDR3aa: CASSLVSVMNTEAFF
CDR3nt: TGCGCCAGCAGCTTGGTCTCGGTTATGAACACTGAAGCTTTCTTT

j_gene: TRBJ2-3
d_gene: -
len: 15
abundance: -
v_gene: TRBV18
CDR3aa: CASSPRAGSTDTQYF
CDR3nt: TGTGCCAGCTCACCACGGGCAGGGAGCACAGATACGCAGTATTTT

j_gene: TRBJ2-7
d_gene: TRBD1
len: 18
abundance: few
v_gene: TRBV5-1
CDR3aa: CASSLELGGRGRAYEQYF
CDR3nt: TGCGCCAGCAGCTTGGAGCTTGGGGGCAGGGGGCGCGCATACGAGCAGTACTTC

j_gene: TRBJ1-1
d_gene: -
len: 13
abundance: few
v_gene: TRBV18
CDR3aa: CASSPERRTEAFF
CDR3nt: TGTGCCAGCTCCCCTGAGAGGAGGACTGAAGCTTTCTTT

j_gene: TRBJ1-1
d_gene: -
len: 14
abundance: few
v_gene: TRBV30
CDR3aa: CAWSDPRPNTEAFF
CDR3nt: TGTGCCTGGAGTGACCCCAGGCCGAACACTGAAGCTTTCTTT

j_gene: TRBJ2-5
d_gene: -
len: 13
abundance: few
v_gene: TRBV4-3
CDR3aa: CASSYERQDSQYF
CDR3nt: TGCGCCAGCAGCTATGAGAGACAGGATTCCCAGTACTTC

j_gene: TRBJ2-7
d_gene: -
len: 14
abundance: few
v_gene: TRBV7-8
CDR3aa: CASSGRLTGNEQYF
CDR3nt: TGTGCCAGCAGCGGCCGTCTTACAGGGAACGAGCAGTACTTC

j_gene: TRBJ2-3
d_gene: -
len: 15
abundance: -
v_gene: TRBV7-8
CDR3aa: CASSLDPRGPDTQYF
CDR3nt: TGTGCCAGCAGCTTAGACCCCCGGGGTCCAGATACGCAGTATTTT

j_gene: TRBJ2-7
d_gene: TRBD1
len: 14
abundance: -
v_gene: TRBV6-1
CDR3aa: CASSERDRGHEQYF
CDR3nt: TGTGCCAGCAGTGAAAGGGACAGGGGCCACGAGCAGTACTTC

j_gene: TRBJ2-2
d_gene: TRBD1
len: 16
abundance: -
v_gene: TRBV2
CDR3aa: CASSPDRGQGTGELFF
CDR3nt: TGTGCCAGCAGTCCTGACAGGGGGCAGGGCACCGGGGAGCTGTTTTTT

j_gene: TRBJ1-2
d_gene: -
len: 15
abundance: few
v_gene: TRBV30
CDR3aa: CAWTKIFGQSYGYTF
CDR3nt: TGTGCCTGGACAAAGATTTTCGGACAGAGCTATGGCTACACCTTC

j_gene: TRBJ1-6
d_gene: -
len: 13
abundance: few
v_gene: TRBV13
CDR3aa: CASSLTLDSPLHF
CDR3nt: TGTGCCAGCAGCTTAACATTGGATTCACCCCTCCACTTT

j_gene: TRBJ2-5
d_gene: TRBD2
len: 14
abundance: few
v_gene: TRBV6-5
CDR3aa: CASSGGIAGGPEYF
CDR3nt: TGTGCCAGCAGCGGAGGGATAGCGGGGGGGCCCGAGTACTTC

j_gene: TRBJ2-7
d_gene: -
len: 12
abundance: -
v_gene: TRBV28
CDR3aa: CASSLSSYEQYF
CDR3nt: TGTGCCAGCAGTCTGAGCTCCTACGAGCAGTACTTC

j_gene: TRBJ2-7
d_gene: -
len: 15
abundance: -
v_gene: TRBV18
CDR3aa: CASRPLGTTSYEQYF
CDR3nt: TGTGCCAGCAGGCCCCTCGGGACAACCTCCTACGAGCAGTACTTC

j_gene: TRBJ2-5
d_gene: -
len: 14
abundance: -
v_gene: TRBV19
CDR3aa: CASSPLGGEETQYF
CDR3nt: TGTGCCAGTAGTCCCTTAGGGGGGGAAGAGACCCAGTACTTC

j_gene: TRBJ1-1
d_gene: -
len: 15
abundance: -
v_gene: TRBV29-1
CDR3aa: CSVGNRIRMNTEAFF
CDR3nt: TGCAGCGTGGGAAACAGGATACGGATGAACACTGAAGCTTTCTTT

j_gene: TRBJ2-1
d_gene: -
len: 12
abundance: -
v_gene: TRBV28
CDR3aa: CASSLPGNEQFF
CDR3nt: TGTGCCAGCAGTTTACCGGGGAATGAGCAGTTCTTC

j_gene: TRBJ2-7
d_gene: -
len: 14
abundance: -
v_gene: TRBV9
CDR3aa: CASSVSGVSYEQYF
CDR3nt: TGTGCCAGCAGCGTATCAGGGGTCTCCTACGAGCAGTACTTC

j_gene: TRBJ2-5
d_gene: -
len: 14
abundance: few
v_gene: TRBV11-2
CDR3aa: CASSSWRGGETQYF
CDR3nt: TGTGCCAGCAGCTCATGGAGGGGCGGCGAGACCCAGTACTTC

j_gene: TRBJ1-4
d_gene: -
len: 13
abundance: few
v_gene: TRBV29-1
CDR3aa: CSGQAGSNEKLFF
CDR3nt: TGCAGCGGTCAGGCGGGGTCTAATGAAAAACTGTTTTTT

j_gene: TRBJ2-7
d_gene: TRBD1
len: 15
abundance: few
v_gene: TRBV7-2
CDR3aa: CASSLTGQAPYEQYF
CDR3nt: TGTGCCAGCAGCCTTACGGGACAGGCTCCCTACGAGCAGTACTTC

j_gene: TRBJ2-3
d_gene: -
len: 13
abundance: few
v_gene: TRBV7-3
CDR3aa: CASSLKGLDTQYF
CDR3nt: TGTGCCAGCAGCTTGAAGGGGTTGGATACGCAGTATTTT

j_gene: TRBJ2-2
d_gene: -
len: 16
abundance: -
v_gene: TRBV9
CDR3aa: CASSVGGLPNTGELFF
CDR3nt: TGTGCCAGCAGCGTAGGGGGCCTACCGAACACCGGGGAGCTGTTTTTT

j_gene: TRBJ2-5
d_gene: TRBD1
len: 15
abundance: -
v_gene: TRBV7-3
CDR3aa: CASSLSGTGAETQYF
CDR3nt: TGTGCCAGCAGCTTATCTGGGACAGGTGCAGAGACCCAGTACTTC

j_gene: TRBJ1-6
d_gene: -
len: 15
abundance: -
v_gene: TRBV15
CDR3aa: CATSRDGVANSPLHF
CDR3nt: TGTGCCACCAGCAGAGATGGAGTGGCGAATTCACCCCTCCACTTT

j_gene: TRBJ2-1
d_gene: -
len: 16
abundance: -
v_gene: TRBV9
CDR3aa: CASSLAGSRSYNEQFF
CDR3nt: TGTGCCAGCAGCCTCGCAGGCTCCCGCTCCTACAATGAGCAGTTCTTC